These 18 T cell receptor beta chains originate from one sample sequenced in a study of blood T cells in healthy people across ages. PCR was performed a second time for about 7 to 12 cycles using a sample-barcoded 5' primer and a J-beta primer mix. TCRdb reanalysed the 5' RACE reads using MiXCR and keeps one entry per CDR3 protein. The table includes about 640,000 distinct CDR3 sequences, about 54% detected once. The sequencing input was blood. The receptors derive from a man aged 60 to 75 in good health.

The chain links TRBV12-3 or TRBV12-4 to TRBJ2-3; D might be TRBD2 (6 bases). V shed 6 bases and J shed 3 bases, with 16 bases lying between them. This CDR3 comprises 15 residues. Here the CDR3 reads CASSRPSDGTDTQYF. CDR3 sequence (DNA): TGTGCCAGCAGCCGTCCTAGCGACGGAACAGATACGCAGTATTTT.

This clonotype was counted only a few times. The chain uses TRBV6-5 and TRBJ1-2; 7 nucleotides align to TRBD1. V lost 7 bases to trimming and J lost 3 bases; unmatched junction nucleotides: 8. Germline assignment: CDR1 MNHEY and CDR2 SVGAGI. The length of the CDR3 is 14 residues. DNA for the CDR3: TGTGCCAGCAAACCCCCCGACAGGGACTATGGCTACACCTTC. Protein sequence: CASKPPDRDYGYTF.

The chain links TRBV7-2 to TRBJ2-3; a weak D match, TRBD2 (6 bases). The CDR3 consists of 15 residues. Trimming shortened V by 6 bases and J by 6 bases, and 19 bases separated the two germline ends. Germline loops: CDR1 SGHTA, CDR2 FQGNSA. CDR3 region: CASRKSPSVWDTQYF. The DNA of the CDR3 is TGTGCCAGCAGGAAATCCCCTAGCGTCTGGGATACGCAGTATTTT.

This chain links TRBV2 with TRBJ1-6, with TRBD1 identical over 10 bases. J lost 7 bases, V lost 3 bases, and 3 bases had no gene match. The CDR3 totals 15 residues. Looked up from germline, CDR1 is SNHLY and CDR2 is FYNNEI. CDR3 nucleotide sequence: TGTGCCAGCAGTGAGATGGGACAGGGGAATTCACCCCTCCACTTT. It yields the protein CASSEMGQGNSPLHF. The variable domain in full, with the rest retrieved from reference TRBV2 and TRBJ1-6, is EPEVTQTPSHQVTQMGQEVILRCVPISNHLYFYWYRQILGQKVEFLVSFYNNEISEKSEIFDDQFSVERPDGSNFTLKIRSTKLEDSAMYFCASSEMGQGNSPLHFGNGTRLTVT.

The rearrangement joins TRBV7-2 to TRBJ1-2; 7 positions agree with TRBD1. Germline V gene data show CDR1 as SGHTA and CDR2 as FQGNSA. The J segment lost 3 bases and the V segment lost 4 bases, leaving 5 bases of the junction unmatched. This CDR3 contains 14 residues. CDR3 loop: CASSSTGRDYGYTF. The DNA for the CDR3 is TGTGCCAGCAGCTCGACAGGGCGGGACTATGGCTACACCTTC. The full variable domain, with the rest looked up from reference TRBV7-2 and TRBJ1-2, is GAGVSQSPSNKVTEKGKDVELRCDPISGHTALYWYRQSLGQGLEFLIYFQGNSAPDKSGLPSDRFSAERTGGSVSTLTIQRTQQEDSAVYLCASSSTGRDYGYTFGSGTRLTVV.

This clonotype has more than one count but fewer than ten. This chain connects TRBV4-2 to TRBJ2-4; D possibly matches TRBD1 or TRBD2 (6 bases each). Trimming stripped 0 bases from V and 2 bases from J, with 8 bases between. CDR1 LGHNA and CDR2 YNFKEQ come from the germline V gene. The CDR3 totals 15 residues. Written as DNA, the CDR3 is TGTGCCAGCAGCCAAGAGGGGGGCACCAAAAACATTCAGTACTTC. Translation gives CASSQEGGTKNIQYF.

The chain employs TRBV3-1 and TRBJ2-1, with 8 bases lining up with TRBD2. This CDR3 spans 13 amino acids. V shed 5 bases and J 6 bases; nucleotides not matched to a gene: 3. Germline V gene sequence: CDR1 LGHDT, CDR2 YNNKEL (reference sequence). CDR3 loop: CASSATSANEQFF. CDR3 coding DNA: TGTGCCAGCAGCGCGACTAGCGCCAATGAGCAGTTCTTC.

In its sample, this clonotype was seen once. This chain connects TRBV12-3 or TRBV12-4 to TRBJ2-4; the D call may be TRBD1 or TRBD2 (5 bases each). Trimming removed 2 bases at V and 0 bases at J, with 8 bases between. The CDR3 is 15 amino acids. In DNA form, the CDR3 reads TGTGCCAGCAGTTTATGGGGGACAGCCAAAAACATTCAGTACTTC. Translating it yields CASSLWGTAKNIQYF.

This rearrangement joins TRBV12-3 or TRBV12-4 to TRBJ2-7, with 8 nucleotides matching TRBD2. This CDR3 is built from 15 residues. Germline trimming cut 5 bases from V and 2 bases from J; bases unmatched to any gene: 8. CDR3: CASSREAGATYEQYF. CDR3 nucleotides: TGTGCCAGCAGTCGGGAAGCGGGGGCGACCTACGAGCAGTACTTC.

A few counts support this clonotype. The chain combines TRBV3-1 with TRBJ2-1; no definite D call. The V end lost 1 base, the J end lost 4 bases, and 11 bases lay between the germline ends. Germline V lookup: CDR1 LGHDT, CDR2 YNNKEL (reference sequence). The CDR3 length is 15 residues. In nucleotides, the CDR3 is TGTGCCAGCAGCCAAGGCTGGGAACTTTACAATGAGCAGTTCTTC. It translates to CASSQGWELYNEQFF.

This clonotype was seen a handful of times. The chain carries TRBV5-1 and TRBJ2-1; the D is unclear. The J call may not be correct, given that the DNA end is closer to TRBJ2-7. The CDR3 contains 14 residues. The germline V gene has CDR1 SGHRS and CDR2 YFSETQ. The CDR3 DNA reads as TGCGCCAGTCAGCAGGATACCTCCTACAATGAGCAGTACTTC. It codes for CASQQDTSYNEQYF.

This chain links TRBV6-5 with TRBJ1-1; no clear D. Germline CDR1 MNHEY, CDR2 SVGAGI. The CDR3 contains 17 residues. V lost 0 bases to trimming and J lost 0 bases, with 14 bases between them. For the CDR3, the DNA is TGTGCCAGCAGTTACTCCCGACGGACTACCATGAACACTGAAGCTTTCTTT. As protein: CASSYSRRTTMNTEAFF.

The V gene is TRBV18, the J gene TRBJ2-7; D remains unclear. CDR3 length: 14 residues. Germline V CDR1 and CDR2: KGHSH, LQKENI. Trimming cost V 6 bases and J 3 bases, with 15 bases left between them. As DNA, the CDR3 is TGTGCCAGCTCCCCCAGGAGTCAGATCTACGAGCAGTACTTC. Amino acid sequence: CASSPRSQIYEQYF.

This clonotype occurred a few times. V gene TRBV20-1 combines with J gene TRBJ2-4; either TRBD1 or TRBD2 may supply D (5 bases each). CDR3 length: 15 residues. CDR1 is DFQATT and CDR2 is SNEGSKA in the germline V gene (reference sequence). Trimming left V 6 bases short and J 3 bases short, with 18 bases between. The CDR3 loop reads CSAPLEGRDKNIQYF. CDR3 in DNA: TGCAGTGCCCCGTTAGAGGGGCGCGACAAAAACATTCAGTACTTC.

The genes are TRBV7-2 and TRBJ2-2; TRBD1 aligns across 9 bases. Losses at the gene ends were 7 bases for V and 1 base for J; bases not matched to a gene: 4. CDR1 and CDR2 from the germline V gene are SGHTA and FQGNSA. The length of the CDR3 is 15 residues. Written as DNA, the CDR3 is TGTGCCAGCACCACGGACAGGGGGAACACCGGGGAGCTGTTTTTT. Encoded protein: CASTTDRGNTGELFF.

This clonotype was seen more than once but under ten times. CDR3 nucleotide sequence: TGTGCCAGCAGTCCAGCAGGGAACCAGTACTTC. This encodes CASSPAGNQYF. The chain combines TRBV21-1 with TRBJ2-4; TRBD1 was called by the table and not checked on the DNA. TRBV21-1 is a recognized pseudogene. The CDR3 is 11 residues long.

CDR3 in DNA: TGTGCCAGCTCACCAAAGTCATTGGGGAACATTCAGTACTTC. Protein sequence: CASSPKSLGNIQYF. The chain recombines TRBV18 with TRBJ2-4; D remains unclear. Germline V CDR1 and CDR2: KGHSH, LQKENI. The CDR3 is 14 amino acids. Deletions cut 2 bases from V and 7 bases from J, with 12 bases between. Supplemented by reference TRBV18 and TRBJ2-4, the full variable domain reads NAGVMQNPRHLVRRRGQEARLRCSPMKGHSHVYWYRQLPEEGLKFMVYLQKENIIDESGMPKERFSAEFPKEGPSILRIQQVVRGDSAAYFCASSPKSLGNIQYFGAGTRLSVL.

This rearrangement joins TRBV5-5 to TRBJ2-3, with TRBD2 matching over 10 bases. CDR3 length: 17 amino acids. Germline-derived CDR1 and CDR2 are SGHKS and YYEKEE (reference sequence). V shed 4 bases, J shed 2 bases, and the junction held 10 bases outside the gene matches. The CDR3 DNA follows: TGTGCCAGCAGCAGAGGACTAGCGGAACTTTTCACAGATACGCAGTATTTT. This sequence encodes CASSRGLAELFTDTQYF.